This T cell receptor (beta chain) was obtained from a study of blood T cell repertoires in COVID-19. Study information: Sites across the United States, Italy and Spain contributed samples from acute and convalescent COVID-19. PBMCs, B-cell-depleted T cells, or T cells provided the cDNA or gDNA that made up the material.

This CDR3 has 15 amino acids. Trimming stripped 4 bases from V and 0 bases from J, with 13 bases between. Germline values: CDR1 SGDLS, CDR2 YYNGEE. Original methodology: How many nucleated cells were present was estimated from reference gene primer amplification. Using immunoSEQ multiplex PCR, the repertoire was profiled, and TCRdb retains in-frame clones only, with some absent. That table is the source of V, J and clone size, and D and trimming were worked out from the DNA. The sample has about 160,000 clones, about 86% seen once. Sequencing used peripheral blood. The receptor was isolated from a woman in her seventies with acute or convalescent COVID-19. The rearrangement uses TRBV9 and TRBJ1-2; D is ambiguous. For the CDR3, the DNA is TGTGCCAGCAGCTCATGGACGGACTCTAACTATGGCTACACCTTC. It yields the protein CASSSWTDSNYGYTF.